Below are 23 T cell receptor beta chains sequenced from a single sample in a study of neurological immune-mediated disorders. Time point: longitudinal time-point 1 (baseline). TCRdb re-called the 5' RACE reads with MiXCR, one entry per CDR3 protein. The sample gives 64,000 or so distinct CDR3 sequences, around 9.6% of which show up once; approximately 10% is in the top ten. The source material was PBMCs. The receptors were gathered from a man aged 30-40 years in good health.

This clonotype showed up many times. This chain links TRBV28 with TRBJ2-1; TRBD2 matches at 11 bases. CDR3 length: 16 amino acids. J was trimmed by 0 bases and V by 6 bases; bases with no gene match: 4. Germline loops: CDR1 MDHEN, CDR2 SYDVKM. CDR3 coding DNA: TGTGCCAGCAGAAGCCTAGCGGGAGGCTCCTACAATGAGCAGTTCTTC. Its protein product is CASRSLAGGSYNEQFF.

This clonotype was seen many times. The chain joins TRBV20-1 to TRBJ2-7, with TRBD1 as a possible D gene (6 bases). CDR1 and CDR2 from the germline V gene are DFQATT and SNEGSKA (reference sequence). V gave up 3 bases and J gave up 2 bases, with 11 bases separating them. The CDR3 loop spans 13 amino acids. The CDR3 protein is CSASQDSPYEQYF. CDR3 DNA sequence: TGCAGTGCTAGTCAGGACAGTCCCTACGAGCAGTACTTC.

This clonotype came up many times. The J gene is TRBJ2-5, the V gene TRBV11-2; no definite D call. V dropped 6 bases and J dropped 1 base, with 3 bases sitting between them. The CDR3 consists of 11 residues. Germline V CDR1 and CDR2: SGHAT, FQNNGV. This CDR3 is CASRFQETQYF. DNA of the CDR3: TGTGCCAGCAGGTTCCAAGAGACCCAGTACTTC.

Ten or more counts support this clonotype. The J gene is TRBJ2-1, the V gene TRBV5-1, with 14 bases that match TRBD2. Trimming removed 5 bases from V and 8 bases from J; junction bases left unmatched: 27. CDR3 size: 22 residues. The V gene's germline CDR1 is SGHRS and CDR2 YFSETQ. Here the CDR3 reads CASSPSSTQGAWTSGRPHEQFF. Here the CDR3 DNA reads TGCGCCAGCAGTCCCTCTTCCACACAGGGGGCCTGGACTAGCGGGAGGCCCCATGAGCAGTTCTTC.

The chain carries TRBV7-2 and TRBJ2-3, with D possibly being TRBD2 (6 bases). Germline V gene sequence: CDR1 SGHTA, CDR2 FQGNSA. Between the trimmed V and J ends, which lost 3 bases and 4 bases, there was a span of 11 bases. This CDR3 spans 14 amino acids. CDR3 loop: CASSFNSGADTQYF. CDR3 bases: TGTGCCAGCAGCTTTAATAGCGGAGCAGATACGCAGTATTTT.

This clonotype was counted ten times or more. The CDR3 sequence is CASSYYAGSYEQYF. CDR3 nucleotides: TGTGCCAGCAGTTACTACGCGGGATCCTACGAGCAGTACTTC. The chain has TRBV6-5 and TRBJ2-7; TRBD2 might be the D (6 bases). Germline values: CDR1 MNHEY, CDR2 SVGAGI. V lost 1 base, J lost 1 base, and 8 bases lay in between. The CDR3 loop spans 14 amino acids.

This clonotype was observed many times. This chain joins TRBV12-3 or TRBV12-4 and TRBJ2-1; no firm D call. This CDR3 has 11 residues. V lost 4 bases to trimming and J lost 10 bases, with 8 bases between them. The CDR3 nucleotides read TGTGCCAGCAGTTCCAGTTTGGAGCAGTTCTTC. Its protein is CASSSSLEQFF.

This clonotype was picked up many times. The chain recombines TRBV12-3 or TRBV12-4 with TRBJ1-1; D unresolved. V gave up 2 bases and J gave up 1 base, with 8 bases separating them. This CDR3 comprises 14 residues. As DNA, the CDR3 is TGTGCCAGCAGTTTATGGCGGAAGAACACTGAAGCTTTCTTT. As protein: CASSLWRKNTEAFF.

Ten or more counts support this clonotype. V is TRBV12-3 or TRBV12-4 and J is TRBJ2-1; no firm D call. The CDR3 runs to 15 residues. Trimming removed 3 bases at V and 0 bases at J, with 9 bases between. CDR3 amino acids: CASSFTTGSYNEQFF. The CDR3 nucleotides are TGTGCCAGCAGTTTCACAACGGGCTCCTACAATGAGCAGTTCTTC.

This clonotype was seen many times. This chain links TRBV5-1 with TRBJ2-3, with a weak D call TRBD1 (5 bases). Germline V gene data show CDR1 as SGHRS and CDR2 as YFSETQ. V was clipped by 0 bases and J by 0 bases, with 8 bases between them. The CDR3 contains 15 residues. The DNA for the CDR3 is TGCGCCAGCAGCTTGGAGGCAGGGAGCACAGATACGCAGTATTTT. This sequence encodes CASSLEAGSTDTQYF. The whole variable domain, remainder taken from reference TRBV5-1 and TRBJ2-3, is KAGVTQTPRYLIKTRGQQVTLSCSPISGHRSVSWYQQTPGQGLQFLFEYFSETQRNKGNFPGRFSGRQFSNSRSEMNVSTLELGDSALYLCASSLEAGSTDTQYFGPGTRLTVL.

This clonotype was seen at least ten times. The CDR3 loop is CASSDVSGTVDDEQFF. Written as DNA, the CDR3 is TGTGCCAGCAGTGACGTTAGCGGGACAGTCGACGATGAGCAGTTCTTC. This chain links TRBV2 with TRBJ2-1; D is perhaps TRBD2 (8 bases). In germline, CDR1 is SNHLY, CDR2 FYNNEI. Trimming pared 3 bases from V and 8 bases from J, leaving 20 bases between. The CDR3 runs 16 residues.

In this sample, this clonotype turned up many times. V usage is TRBV2 and J usage is TRBJ2-7; possible D gene TRBD2, 5 bases. Per the germline V gene, CDR1 is SNHLY and CDR2 is FYNNEI. The V end was cut by 4 bases, the J end by 0 bases, with 7 bases between. The CDR3 has 13 residues. Here the CDR3 reads CASSAEGSYEQYF. In nucleotides, the CDR3 is TGTGCCAGCAGTGCAGAGGGCTCCTACGAGCAGTACTTC.

This clonotype was observed many times. V and J are TRBV5-8 and TRBJ1-5, with D uncertain. CDR3 length: 16 amino acids. From germline, CDR1 is SGHTS and CDR2 YDEGEE. Trimming took off 1 base at V and 4 bases at J, with 15 bases between the two ends. Here the CDR3 reads CASSLRPPDGNQPQHF. For the CDR3, the DNA is TGTGCCAGCAGCTTGCGTCCCCCGGACGGTAATCAGCCCCAGCATTTT.

The chain joins TRBV7-2 to TRBJ2-1, with no clear D. Germline CDR1 SGHTA, CDR2 FQGNSA. Trimming removed 3 bases from V and 5 bases from J, with 5 bases in between. This CDR3 comprises 12 residues. In nucleotides, the CDR3 is TGTGCCAGCAGCTTTTTCGACAATGAGCAGTTCTTC. Translation: CASSFFDNEQFF.

V gene TRBV3-1 combines with J gene TRBJ1-1; no definite D call. CDR3 size: 13 residues. V was shortened by 2 bases and J by 5 bases, with 9 bases between the two germline ends. Germline V gives CDR1 LGHDT, CDR2 YNNKEL (reference sequence). The CDR3 DNA reads as TGTGCCAGCAGCCAAATGAGCAGGACTGAAGCTTTCTTT. This translates into CASSQMSRTEAFF.

This clonotype was detected ten times or more. The CDR3 coding sequence is TGTGCCAGCATTCAGAACCCTCAGGAGACCCAGTACTTC. It codes for CASIQNPQETQYF. The rearrangement links TRBV27 to TRBJ2-5; no clear D gene. CDR3 size: 13 residues. V lost 7 bases and J 5 bases, leaving 14 bases between the germline ends. Germline values: CDR1 MNHEY, CDR2 SMNVEV (reference sequence).

This clonotype has a count of ten or more. The V and J genes are TRBV7-3 and TRBJ2-1; 10 bases match TRBD2. The germline V gene encodes CDR1 SGHTA and CDR2 FQGTGA. J lost 4 bases, V lost 4 bases, and 7 bases had no gene match. The CDR3 loop spans 16 amino acids. The DNA for the CDR3 is TGTGCCAGCAGCTACACCGCGGGACTAGCGTACAATGAGCAGTTCTTC. Its protein product is CASSYTAGLAYNEQFF.

This clonotype was counted ten times or more. The V and J genes are TRBV5-1 and TRBJ1-5, with 7 bases matching TRBD1. CDR3 size: 13 residues. V trimming: 4 bases; J trimming: 4 bases; junction bases outside the gene matches: 2. Per germline, CDR1 SGHRS and CDR2 YFSETQ. CDR3 loop: CASSQQGNQPQHF. The CDR3 nucleotides are TGCGCCAGCAGCCAACAGGGGAATCAGCCCCAGCATTTT.

The chain combines TRBV7-6 with TRBJ2-1; 12 nucleotides align to TRBD2. The CDR3 is made up of 17 amino acids. The J segment lost 8 bases and the V segment lost 0 bases, leaving 8 bases of the junction unmatched. Germline V lookup: CDR1 SGHVS, CDR2 FNYEAQ. Here the CDR3 reads CASSLAGLAGGHDEQFF. DNA for the CDR3: TGTGCCAGCAGCTTAGCGGGTCTAGCGGGAGGGCACGATGAGCAGTTCTTC.

In its sample, this clonotype was seen many times. The CDR3 DNA follows: TGTGCCAGCAGATTCTCAGGGGGTCAGGGCTACACCTTC. Translation: CASRFSGGQGYTF. The chain is built from TRBV12-3 or TRBV12-4 and TRBJ1-2; 7 bases agree with TRBD1. The CDR3 is made up of 13 amino acids. V dropped 6 bases and J dropped 8; count of bases not matched to a gene: 9.

This clonotype was seen repeatedly, ten times or more. The chain uses TRBV10-3 and TRBJ2-4, with D uncertain. This CDR3 contains 12 residues. Trimming cost V 4 bases and J 6 bases, with 7 bases left between them. The germline CDR1 and CDR2 sequences are ENHRY and SYGVKD. CDR3 sequence: CAISGTGNIQYF. CDR3 bases: TGTGCCATCAGTGGGACGGGAAACATTCAGTACTTC.

Ten or more counts support this clonotype. This chain connects TRBV5-4 to TRBJ2-5, with D perhaps matching TRBD1 or TRBD2 (5 bases each). With 6 bases removed from V and 4 bases from J, the gap between germline ends came to 19 bases. In germline, CDR1 is SGHNT, CDR2 YYREEE (reference sequence). The CDR3 spans 15 residues. The CDR3 loop reads CASTHSSGAAETQYF. CDR3 in DNA: TGTGCCAGCACCCACTCCTCCGGGGCAGCAGAGACCCAGTACTTC.

This clonotype has at least ten counts. The genes are TRBV5-1 and TRBJ2-1, with 10 nucleotides matching TRBD2. V was pared by 0 bases and J by 6 bases, with 3 bases of the junction left unmatched. This CDR3 spans 15 amino acids. Germline V gives CDR1 SGHRS, CDR2 YFSETQ. The CDR3 is CASSLAGTSANEQFF. As DNA, the CDR3 is TGCGCCAGCAGCTTGGCCGGGACTAGCGCCAATGAGCAGTTCTTC.